What follows are 29 T cell receptor beta chains derived from one specimen sequenced in a study of blood T cell repertoires in COVID-19. Some clones are missing from TCRdb's copy, which holds only in-frame ones; the method was immunoSEQ multiplex PCR. This table holds roughly 240,000 clones, roughly 82% found once. Specimen: peripheral blood. The receptors were sampled from a woman aged 80 or over with COVID-19, enrolled during active disease.

The chain combines TRBV6-5 with TRBJ1-4, with 9 bases lining up with TRBD1. Trimming cost V 10 bases and J 7 bases; bases outside gene matches: 10. Germline CDR1 reads MNHEY; CDR2 reads SVGAGI. The CDR3 is made up of 14 amino acids. Here the CDR3 reads CAIQGGTGSEKLFF. The CDR3, as DNA: TGTGCCATTCAGGGTGGGACAGGGAGTGAAAAACTGTTTTTT.

V is TRBV5-1 and J is TRBJ2-7; maybe TRBD1 (6 bases). CDR3 length equals 17 residues. From germline, CDR1 is SGHRS and CDR2 YFSETQ. V lost 4 bases to trimming and J lost 3 bases, with 23 bases between them. The CDR3 bases are TGCGCCAGCAGCGCAGGAACAGGGTCTTTAGACCGCTACGAGCAGTACTTC. This translates into CASSAGTGSLDRYEQYF. Full variable domain (remainder filled in from reference TRBV5-1 and TRBJ2-7): KAGVTQTPRYLIKTRGQQVTLSCSPISGHRSVSWYQQTPGQGLQFLFEYFSETQRNKGNFPGRFSGRQFSNSRSEMNVSTLELGDSALYLCASSAGTGSLDRYEQYFGPGTRLTVT.

The J gene is TRBJ1-5, the V gene TRBV6-5, with a possible D match to TRBD1 (5 bases). V gave up 6 bases and J gave up 1 base, with 7 bases separating them. Germline assignment: CDR1 MNHEY and CDR2 SVGAGI. The CDR3 sequence is 13 residues long. CDR3 DNA sequence: TGTGCCAGCAGCGGGGGGAGCAATCAGCCCCAGCATTTT. It encodes CASSGGSNQPQHF.

This clone turned up a few times. The chain couples TRBV3-1 (or the pseudogene TRBV3-2) to TRBJ2-5; D gene ambiguous. This CDR3 is built from 12 residues. CDR1 is LGHDT, CDR2 YNNKEL, per germline (reference sequence). V was trimmed by 3 bases and J by 1 base, leaving 3 bases between them. CDR3 protein: CASSHGQETQYF. CDR3 sequence (DNA): TGTGCCAGCAGCCACGGCCAAGAGACCCAGTACTTC.

The V call is TRBV7-2, the J call TRBJ1-1, with D maybe TRBD1 (5 bases). This CDR3 has 14 amino acids. CDR1 is SGHTA, CDR2 FQGNSA, per germline. The germline V and J ends were trimmed by 3 bases and 4 bases, with 12 bases remaining between them. The CDR3 DNA reads as TGTGCCAGCAGCTTGGGCAGGGAGGGCACTGAAGCTTTCTTT. Encoded protein: CASSLGREGTEAFF.

The chain recombines TRBV7-7 with TRBJ1-3; no clear D. Trimming removed 5 bases from V and 8 bases from J, with 22 bases in between. The V gene's germline CDR1 is SSHAT and CDR2 FNYEAQ (reference sequence). The CDR3 is 16 amino acids. The CDR3 reads CASSLRTNSLGDTIYF. The CDR3 coding sequence is TGTGCCAGCAGCCTACGAACAAACAGCCTCGGGGACACCATATATTTT.

V is TRBV28 and J is TRBJ1-1; D is uncertain. V gave up 4 bases and J gave up 0 bases, with 9 bases separating them. CDR1 and CDR2 from the germline V gene are MDHEN and SYDVKM. CDR3 length equals 14 residues. CDR3 amino acids: CASSSSSLNTEAFF. The CDR3 coding sequence is TGTGCCAGCAGTTCGAGTAGCTTGAACACTGAAGCTTTCTTT.

The sample holds one count of this clone. The chain recombines TRBV2 with TRBJ1-5, with 8 bases aligning to TRBD1. This CDR3 is built from 15 residues. Germline CDR1 and CDR2: SNHLY and FYNNEI. Germline trimming cut 2 bases from V and 4 bases from J; bases unmatched to any gene: 4. The CDR3 is CASSESGQGNQPQHF. The CDR3 DNA reads TGTGCCAGCAGTGAAAGCGGACAGGGAAATCAGCCCCAGCATTTT.

This chain uses TRBV5-5 with TRBJ1-1, with 7 bases aligning to TRBD1. Germline V CDR1 and CDR2: SGHKS, YYEKEE (reference sequence). The CDR3 has 12 amino acids. V shed 4 bases and J 10 bases; nucleotides not matched to a gene: 7. CDR3 sequence: CASSRQGGGAFF. For the CDR3, the DNA is TGTGCCAGCAGCCGACAGGGTGGAGGAGCTTTCTTT.

Only a few counts were recorded for this clone. V and J are TRBV6-5 and TRBJ1-2, with TRBD1 as a possible D gene (5 bases). This CDR3 has 12 amino acids. The ends were cut back, 6 bases at V and 4 bases at J, with 9 bases in the middle. From germline, CDR1 is MNHEY and CDR2 SVGAGI. The CDR3 DNA reads TGTGCCAGCAGCCAGGGCCTCTATGGCTACACCTTC. Protein sequence: CASSQGLYGYTF.

V and J are TRBV3-1 (or the pseudogene TRBV3-2) and TRBJ2-4, with TRBD2 matching 9 bases. The V segment lost 1 base and the J segment 3 bases; nucleotides outside the gene matches: 7. The germline V gene has CDR1 LGHDT and CDR2 YNNKEL (reference sequence). The length of the CDR3 is 17 residues. The CDR3 here is CASSQVAGGPGKNIQYF. CDR3 sequence (DNA): TGTGCCAGCAGCCAAGTGGCGGGGGGGCCGGGCAAAAACATTCAGTACTTC.

The rearrangement links TRBV19 to TRBJ2-7; D uncertain. CDR1 and CDR2 from the germline V gene are LNHDA and SQIVND (reference sequence). The CDR3 totals 12 residues. The CDR3 loop reads CASSSPLGLIHV. The CDR3 DNA follows: TGTGCCAGTAGTTCACCGCTGGGCCTCATCCACGTC.

This clone turned up a few times. The chain couples TRBV3-1 (or the pseudogene TRBV3-2) to TRBJ2-3; 7 nucleotides agree with TRBD2. Germline V lookup: CDR1 LGHDT, CDR2 YNNKEL (reference sequence). CDR3 length equals 15 residues. V gave up 5 bases and J gave up 3 bases; unmatched junction bases: 8. In DNA, the CDR3 is TGTGCCAGCAGCGCTACGGGGGGAAGGACAGATACGCAGTATTTT. Translation gives CASSATGGRTDTQYF.

V is TRBV11-2 and J is TRBJ2-1; 8 bases agree with TRBD2. The germline gives CDR1 SGHAT, CDR2 FQNNGV. The V segment lost 5 bases and the J segment 8 bases; nucleotides outside the gene matches: 11. This CDR3 comprises 15 residues. CDR3 in amino acids: CASSPQRGLRDEQFF. In DNA, the CDR3 is TGTGCCAGCAGCCCTCAGCGGGGGTTGCGCGATGAGCAGTTCTTC.

The rearrangement uses TRBV6-1 and TRBJ1-1; no reliable D call. Germline V lookup: CDR1 MNHNS, CDR2 SASEGT. This CDR3 spans 13 amino acids. The germline V and J ends were trimmed by 3 bases and 1 base, with 6 bases remaining between them. The CDR3 protein is CASSDPGNTEAFF. The DNA of the CDR3 is TGTGCCAGCAGTGATCCAGGGAACACTGAAGCTTTCTTT.

The chain couples TRBV28 to TRBJ2-6, with D tentatively TRBD2 (5 bases). In germline, CDR1 is MDHEN, CDR2 SYDVKM. The germline V and J ends were trimmed by 6 bases and 2 bases, with 11 bases remaining between them. The CDR3 contains 15 residues. CDR3 sequence: CASRTPGTGANVLTF. The DNA of the CDR3 is TGTGCCAGCAGGACGCCGGGGACTGGGGCCAACGTCCTGACTTTC. Drawing the rest from reference TRBV28 and TRBJ2-6, the complete variable domain is DVKVTQSSRYLVKRTGEKVFLECVQDMDHENMFWYRQDPGLGLRLIYFSYDVKMKEKGDIPEGYSVSREKKERFSLILESASTNQTSMYLCASRTPGTGANVLTFGAGSRLTVL.

This clone appeared a few times. This rearrangement joins TRBV7-2 to TRBJ1-6, with TRBD1 identical over 8 bases. The CDR3 is 14 amino acids. Germline loops: CDR1 SGHTA, CDR2 FQGNSA. J was trimmed by 9 bases and V by 5 bases; bases with no gene match: 6. The CDR3 reads CASSVQGAGSPLHF. The CDR3 DNA is TGTGCCAGCAGCGTCCAGGGGGCTGGTTCACCCCTCCACTTT.

The chain couples TRBV6-5 to TRBJ2-7; possibly TRBD2 for D (6 bases). The V gene's germline CDR1 is MNHEY and CDR2 SVGAGI. The CDR3 is 16 residues long. Trimming left V 2 bases short and J 4 bases short, with 18 bases between. The CDR3 is CASSYRGKPDRYEQYV. CDR3 DNA: TGTGCCAGCAGTTACCGGGGGAAGCCGGACCGATACGAGCAGTACGTC.

Note on this clone: Other DNA sequences of this sample code for an identical CDR3. This sequence joins TRBV11-2 and TRBJ1-2; 10 bases map to TRBD1. With V trimmed by 5 bases and J by 2 bases, 2 bases remained unmatched. CDR3 size: 14 residues. Per germline, CDR1 SGHAT and CDR2 FQNNGV. CDR3 region: CASSPGQGNYGYTF. The CDR3 nucleotides read TGTGCCAGCAGCCCGGGACAGGGGAACTATGGCTACACCTTC.

This chain uses TRBV18 with TRBJ1-1, with D possibly TRBD1 on 5 matching bases. Germline V gene lookup returns CDR1 KGHSH and CDR2 LQKENI. V gave up 6 bases and J gave up 0 bases, with 8 bases separating them. The CDR3 is 13 residues long. Here the CDR3 reads CASSDSLNTEAFF. Here the CDR3 DNA reads TGTGCCAGCTCCGACAGCCTGAACACTGAAGCTTTCTTT.

DNA of the CDR3: TGTGCCAGCAGTTCCAGGTCGGAGACCCAGTACTTC. Its translation is CASSSRSETQYF. This chain links TRBV28 with TRBJ2-5; no clear D. V was trimmed by 4 bases and J by 5 bases, leaving 8 bases between them. Looked up from germline, CDR1 is MDHEN and CDR2 is SYDVKM. The CDR3 has 12 residues.

CDR3 sequence: CASSPYSQETQYF. The CDR3 DNA reads TGTGCCAGCTCACCGTACAGCCAAGAGACCCAGTACTTC. The chain links TRBV18 to TRBJ2-5; D not resolved. Germline CDR1 and CDR2: KGHSH and LQKENI. Trimming pared 3 bases from V and 1 base from J, leaving 6 bases between. The CDR3 has 13 residues.

This chain joins TRBV28 and TRBJ1-1; D call uncertain. The V end was cut by 6 bases, the J end by 0 bases, with 23 bases between. Looked up from germline, CDR1 is MDHEN and CDR2 is SYDVKM. The CDR3 extends over 18 amino acids. The CDR3 loop is CASSSIQWPPIMNTEAFF. CDR3 nucleotides: TGTGCCAGCAGCTCAATACAGTGGCCCCCAATCATGAACACTGAAGCTTTCTTT.

This clone was found once. The rearrangement links TRBV19 to TRBJ2-1; 9 bases fit TRBD1. With V trimmed by 6 bases and J by 7 bases, 10 bases remained unmatched. There are 15 residues in the CDR3. Germline V gives CDR1 LNHDA, CDR2 SQIVND (reference sequence). The CDR3 DNA sequence: TGTGCCAGTAGAAGTCGACAGGGGGTCATTAATGAGCAGTTCTTC. Amino acids: CASRSRQGVINEQFF.

This clone showed up just a few times. The genes are TRBV6-6 and TRBJ1-5; D perhaps matches TRBD1 (5 bases). V lost 5 bases to trimming and J lost 5 bases, with 19 bases between them. The CDR3 extends over 16 amino acids. The germline gives CDR1 MNHNY, CDR2 SVGAGI (reference sequence). For the CDR3, the DNA is TGTGCCAGCAGTCCGAAGCTAAGGGGCGCCTATCAGCCCCAGCATTTT. Amino acid sequence: CASSPKLRGAYQPQHF.

This clone showed up just a few times. The chain combines TRBV5-1 with TRBJ1-1, with a possible D match to TRBD1 (5 bases). The CDR3 runs to 14 residues. Germline values: CDR1 SGHRS, CDR2 YFSETQ. Trimming cost V 1 base and J 4 bases, with 11 bases left between them. The CDR3 is CASSLSLGGTEAFF. CDR3 DNA: TGCGCCAGCAGCTTGTCTCTCGGGGGCACTGAAGCTTTCTTT.

This sequence joins TRBV4-3 and TRBJ2-5, with D possibly matching TRBD2 (5 bases). V lost 0 bases, J lost 7 bases, and 6 bases lay in between. The CDR3 consists of 12 residues. CDR1 is LGHNA and CDR2 is YSLEER in the germline V gene. Written as DNA, the CDR3 is TGCGCCAGCAGCCAAGATGCGGGGACCCAGTACTTC. This translates into CASSQDAGTQYF.

There are a few counts of this clone. The chain carries TRBV2 and TRBJ2-1; 13 positions match TRBD2. The J segment lost 8 bases and the V segment lost 5 bases, leaving 6 bases of the junction unmatched. This CDR3 has 15 residues. Germline V gene lookup returns CDR1 SNHLY and CDR2 FYNNEI. CDR3 in DNA: TGTGCCAGCAGTCCGGGACTAGCGGGGCTCCATGAGCAGTTCTTC. The encoded protein is CASSPGLAGLHEQFF.

The CDR3 coding sequence is TGTGCCAGCAGTTACGGGGGCCCTAACACTGAAGCTTTCTTT. It translates to CASSYGGPNTEAFF. The V and J genes are TRBV6-2 or TRBV6-3 and TRBJ1-1; a weak D match, TRBD1 (6 bases). Trimming stripped 2 bases from V and 2 bases from J, with 9 bases between. Germline CDR1 is MNHEY and CDR2 is SVGEGT. CDR3 size: 14 residues.